These 11 T cell receptor beta chains came from one sample sequenced in a study of T cells in Graves' hyperthyroidism and ophthalmopathy. Using RNA transcripts as the source, TCR beta CDR3 regions were amplified. HTBI primers were employed in a first-round RT-PCR of the TCR CDR3. TCRdb re-called the multiplex PCR reads through MiXCR, storing one row per CDR3 protein. This sample carries 200,000 to 250,000 distinct CDR3 sequences, approximately 16% of them seen once, and the ten largest clones take around 30%. The specimen sequenced was blood. The source of these receptors is a woman between 18 and 29 years old with Graves' ophthalmopathy.

In this sample, this clonotype turned up many times. The chain links TRBV5-6 to TRBJ1-1; D is possibly TRBD1 (5 bases). In germline, CDR1 is SGHDT, CDR2 YYEEEE. The germline V and J ends were trimmed by 0 bases and 5 bases, with 11 bases remaining between them. The CDR3 contains 14 residues. The CDR3 nucleotides read TGTGCCAGCAGCTTGGGGGGGGGAGGGACTGAAGCTTTCTTT. Residues: CASSLGGGGTEAFF.

This clonotype came up many times. The rearrangement links TRBV5-8 to TRBJ1-6; 7 bases are shared with TRBD1. CDR1 and CDR2 (germline): SGHTS, YDEGEE. The CDR3 extends over 15 amino acids. The trim removed 3 bases at V and 4 bases at J, leaving 4 bases unmatched. CDR3 protein: CASSSQGKYNSPLHF. Written as DNA, the CDR3 is TGTGCCAGCAGCTCACAGGGGAAATATAATTCACCCCTCCACTTT.

This clonotype was seen a handful of times. This rearrangement joins TRBV14 to TRBJ2-6; the D is unclear. V lost 3 bases and J lost 0, with 6 bases in between. Germline assignment: CDR1 SGHDN and CDR2 FVKESK. The CDR3 length is 15 residues. The CDR3 spells CASSQESSGANVLTF. In DNA, the CDR3 is TGTGCCAGCAGCCAGGAATCCTCTGGGGCCAACGTCCTGACTTTC.

J is TRBJ1-1 and V is TRBV28, with D tentatively TRBD1 (6 bases). This CDR3 comprises 14 residues. V lost 1 base to trimming and J lost 0 bases, with 6 bases between them. CDR1 is MDHEN and CDR2 is SYDVKM in the germline V gene. The CDR3 reads CASSLSGVNTEAFF. The CDR3 bases are TGTGCCAGCAGTTTATCAGGGGTGAACACTGAAGCTTTCTTT.

The table lists this clonotype with many counts. The chain has TRBV20-1 and TRBJ1-5; D gene uncertain. Germline V lookup: CDR1 DFQATT, CDR2 SNEGSKA (reference sequence). The CDR3 is 14 amino acids. V gave up 4 bases and J gave up 4 bases, with 14 bases separating them. The CDR3 nucleotides read TGCAGTGCTAAGAAGACAAGTCAAAATCAGCCCCAGCATTTT. It translates to CSAKKTSQNQPQHF.

The chain combines TRBV5-4 with TRBJ2-1; 7 bases map to TRBD2. V shed 3 bases, J shed 0 bases, and the junction held 12 bases outside the gene matches. Germline V CDR1 and CDR2: SGHNT, YYREEE (reference sequence). The CDR3 runs 18 residues. The CDR3 loop is CASSSGGLAPSSYNEQFF. The CDR3 DNA sequence: TGTGCCAGCAGCTCGGGGGGTTTAGCACCGAGCTCCTACAATGAGCAGTTCTTC.

This clonotype has at least ten counts. The chain uses TRBV19 and TRBJ1-2; the match to TRBD1 covers 8 bases. This CDR3 region has 15 residues. Germline-derived CDR1 and CDR2 are LNHDA and SQIVND (reference sequence). The V and J ends lost 5 bases and 4 bases, in that order; junction bases with no gene match: 9. The CDR3 spells CASSPSDRGGYGYTF. The CDR3 DNA sequence: TGTGCCAGTAGTCCCTCCGACAGGGGAGGCTATGGCTACACCTTC.

Ten or more counts support this clonotype. V usage is TRBV18 and J usage is TRBJ1-1, with D maybe TRBD1 (5 bases). V was trimmed by 3 bases and J by 4 bases, leaving 15 bases between them. Germline V gene sequence: CDR1 KGHSH, CDR2 LQKENI. This CDR3 has 15 amino acids. In DNA form, the CDR3 reads TGTGCCAGCTCACCTCTTGGGGGGGATGGCACTGAAGCTTTCTTT. The encoded protein is CASSPLGGDGTEAFF.

J is TRBJ2-1 and V is TRBV6-5; no reliable D call. The CDR3 sequence is 15 residues long. V lost 0 bases to trimming and J lost 0 bases, with 6 bases between them. The germline gives CDR1 MNHEY, CDR2 SVGAGI. The CDR3 sequence is CASSYSNSSYNEQFF. The CDR3 nucleotides are TGTGCCAGCAGTTACTCTAACAGCTCCTACAATGAGCAGTTCTTC.

This clonotype was recorded many times. The chain is built from TRBV13 and TRBJ1-2; maybe TRBD1 (6 bases). Trimming stripped 5 bases from V and 3 bases from J, with 16 bases between. CDR3 length equals 15 residues. Germline CDR1 is PRHDT and CDR2 is FYEKMQ (reference sequence). Here the CDR3 DNA reads TGTGCCAGCAGCAAGCGAGGGGGTGGCGACTATGGCTACACCTTC. Translated: CASSKRGGGDYGYTF.

The chain recombines TRBV7-3 with TRBJ2-1; D might be TRBD2 (5 bases). CDR1 SGHTA and CDR2 FQGTGA come from the germline V gene. Trimming cost V 0 bases and J 6 bases, with 15 bases left between them. The CDR3 runs 16 residues. CDR3 in DNA: TGTGCCAGCAGCTTAACGACTTCCCCGGGGTCCAATGAGCAGTTCTTC. Its protein is CASSLTTSPGSNEQFF.